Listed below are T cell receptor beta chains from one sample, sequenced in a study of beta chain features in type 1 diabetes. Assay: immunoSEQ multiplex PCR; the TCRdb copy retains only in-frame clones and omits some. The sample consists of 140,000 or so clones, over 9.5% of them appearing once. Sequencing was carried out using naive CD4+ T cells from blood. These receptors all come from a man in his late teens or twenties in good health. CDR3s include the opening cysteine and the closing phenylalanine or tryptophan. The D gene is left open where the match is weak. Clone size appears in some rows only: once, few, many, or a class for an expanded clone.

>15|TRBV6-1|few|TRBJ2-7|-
CASSEGDIPSYEQYF
TGTGCCAGCAGTGAAGGTGACATACCCTCCTACGAGCAGTACTTC
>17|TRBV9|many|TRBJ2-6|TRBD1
CASSAQGAASGANVLTF
TGTGCCAGCAGCGCACAGGGGGCCGCCTCTGGGGCCAACGTCCTGACTTTC
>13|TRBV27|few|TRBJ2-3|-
CASRLGGADTQYF
TGTGCCAGCCGCTTAGGCGGAGCAGATACGCAGTATTTT
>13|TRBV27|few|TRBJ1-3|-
CASSFSSGNTIYF
TGTGCCAGCAGTTTTTCTTCTGGAAACACCATATATTTT
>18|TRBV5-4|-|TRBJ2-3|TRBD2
CASSPTSGGRQNTDTQYF
TGTGCCAGCAGCCCGACTAGCGGGGGTCGCCAAAACACAGATACGCAGTATTTT
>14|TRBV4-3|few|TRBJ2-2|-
CASSQGQTTGELFF
TGCGCCAGCAGCCAAGGACAGACCACCGGGGAGCTGTTTTTT
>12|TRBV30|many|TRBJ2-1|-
CAWSGLSNEQFF
TGTGCCTGGAGTGGGCTTTCTAATGAGCAGTTCTTC
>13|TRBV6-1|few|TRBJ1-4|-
CASTETEVGRLFF
TGTGCCAGCACCGAGACCGAAGTTGGGAGACTGTTTTTT
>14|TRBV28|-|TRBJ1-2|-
CASSPATGGYGYTF
TGTGCCAGCAGTCCCGCGACAGGAGGCTATGGCTACACCTTC
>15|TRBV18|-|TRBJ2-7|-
CASSSGTALSYEQYF
TGTGCCAGCTCATCCGGGACTGCCCTTTCCTACGAGCAGTACTTC
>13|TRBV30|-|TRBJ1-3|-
CAWTQDAVSTIYF
TGTGCCTGGACGCAGGATGCAGTGAGCACCATATATTTT
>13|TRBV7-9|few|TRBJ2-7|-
CASSTTGTYEQYF
TGTGCCAGCAGCACGACAGGCACCTACGAGCAGTACTTC
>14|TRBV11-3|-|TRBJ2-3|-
CASSLLASTDTQYF
TGTGCCAGCAGCTTGCTAGCGAGCACAGATACGCAGTATTTT
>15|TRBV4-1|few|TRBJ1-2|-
CASSQDQGTMNGYTF
TGCGCCAGCAGCCAAGATCAGGGAACAATGAATGGCTACACCTTC
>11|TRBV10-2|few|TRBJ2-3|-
CASLISDTQYF
TGCGCCAGCTTAATTAGTGATACGCAGTATTTT
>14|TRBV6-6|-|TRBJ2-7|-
CASSPGGHSYEQYF
TGTGCCAGCAGCCCCGGGGGGCACTCCTACGAGCAGTACTTC
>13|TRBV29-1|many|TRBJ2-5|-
CSVEQDSRETQYF
TGCAGCGTTGAACAGGACAGTCGGGAGACCCAGTACTTC
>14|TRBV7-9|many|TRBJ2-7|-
CASSSRQSGYEQYF
TGTGCCAGCAGCTCCAGACAGTCCGGCTACGAGCAGTACTTC
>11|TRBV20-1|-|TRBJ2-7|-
CSADTGNEQYF
TGCAGTGCAGATACAGGGAACGAGCAGTACTTC
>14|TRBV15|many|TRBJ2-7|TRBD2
CATSRDAGAYEQYF
TGTGCCACCAGCAGAGATGCGGGGGCCTACGAGCAGTACTTC
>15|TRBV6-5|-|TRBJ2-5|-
CASSYSFQGQETQYF
TGTGCCAGCAGTTACTCGTTCCAGGGCCAAGAGACCCAGTACTTC
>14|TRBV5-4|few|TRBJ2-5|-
CASSLGTRGETQYF
TGTGCCAGCAGCTTGGGGACAAGGGGGGAGACCCAGTACTTC
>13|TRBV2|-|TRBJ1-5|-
CASNIEGDQPQHF
TGTGCCAGCAACATTGAAGGAGATCAGCCCCAGCATTTT
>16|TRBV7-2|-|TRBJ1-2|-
CASAMGAGNGNYGYTF
TGTGCCAGCGCGATGGGGGCAGGGAATGGAAACTATGGCTACACCTTC
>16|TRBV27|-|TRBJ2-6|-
CASSLKEGSGANVLTF
TGTGCCAGCAGTTTAAAGGAGGGTTCTGGGGCCAACGTCCTGACTTTC
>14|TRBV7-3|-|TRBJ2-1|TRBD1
CASSPGTGRYEQFF
TGTGCCAGCAGCCCCGGGACAGGGCGATATGAGCAGTTCTTC
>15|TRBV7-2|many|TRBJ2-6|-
CASSEQYSGANVLTF
TGTGCCAGCAGCGAACAGTACTCTGGGGCCAACGTCCTGACTTTC
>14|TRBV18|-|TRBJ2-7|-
CASSPPVDRSEQYF
TGTGCCAGCTCACCACCAGTGGACAGATCTGAGCAGTACTTC
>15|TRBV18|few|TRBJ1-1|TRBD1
CASSLMTGVNTEAFF
TGTGCCAGCTCACTAATGACAGGGGTGAACACTGAAGCTTTCTTT
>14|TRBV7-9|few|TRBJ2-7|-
CASSPTVSSYEQYF
TGTGCCAGCAGCCCTACAGTGAGCTCCTACGAGCAGTACTTC
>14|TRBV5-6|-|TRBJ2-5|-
CASSLGQSQETQYF
TGTGCCAGCAGCTTGGGACAGAGCCAAGAGACCCAGTACTTC
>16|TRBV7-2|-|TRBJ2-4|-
CASSLAAGASKNIQYF
TGTGCCAGCAGCTTAGCGGCGGGGGCTAGCAAAAACATTCAGTACTTC
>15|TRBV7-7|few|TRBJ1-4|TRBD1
CASSMGQGAGEKLFF
TGTGCCAGCAGCATGGGACAGGGGGCGGGTGAAAAACTGTTTTTT
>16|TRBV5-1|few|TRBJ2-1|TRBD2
CASNLGPSGGWYEQFF
TGCGCCAGCAACCTAGGCCCTAGCGGGGGTTGGTATGAGCAGTTCTTC
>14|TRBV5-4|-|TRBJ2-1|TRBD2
CASSSSGNYNEQFF
TGTGCCAGCAGCTCTAGCGGAAATTACAATGAGCAGTTCTTC
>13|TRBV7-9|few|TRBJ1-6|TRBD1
CASRGQGTSPLHF
TGTGCCAGCCGGGGACAGGGGACTTCACCCCTCCACTTT
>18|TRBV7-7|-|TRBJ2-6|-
CASSRSGGGFTGANVLTF
TGTGCCAGCAGCCGCAGTGGGGGCGGATTTACTGGGGCCAACGTCCTGACTTTC
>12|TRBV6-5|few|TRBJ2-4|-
CASSYRESIQYF
TGTGCCAGCAGTTACCGGGAATCCATTCAGTACTTC
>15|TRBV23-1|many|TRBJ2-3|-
CASSQTSLSTDTQYF
TGCGCCAGCAGTCAGACAAGCCTTAGCACAGATACGCAGTATTTT
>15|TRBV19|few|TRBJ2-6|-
CATKVRVAGANVLTF
TGTGCCACTAAGGTCAGGGTGGCGGGGGCCAACGTCCTGACTTTC
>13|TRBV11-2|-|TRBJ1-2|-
CASSFGSAYGYTF
TGTGCCAGCAGCTTCGGGTCAGCCTATGGCTACACCTTC